The clone carrying this T cell receptor beta chain has more than one count but fewer than ten. Its antigen is not identified. The source of the sample is a study of beta chain features in type 1 diabetes. As for the study in general: Across all samples, about 100 million sorted cells were examined. Study-level results: Equally in patients and controls, shorter templates might have been favored by PCR.

Of the isolated RNA, all was reverse transcribed, and so the sequenced material was expressed TCRB transcripts. TCRdb's copy holds only in-frame clones and misses some; the assay was immunoSEQ multiplex PCR. The data contain around 500,000 clones, approximately 10% of them singletons. J gave up 3 bases and V 11 bases, and 3 bases lay outside the gene matches. CDR3 size: 12 residues. The germline V gene encodes CDR1 LNHDA and CDR2 SQIVND (reference sequence). Sorting of CD4+ naive, central memory, regulatory and stem cell-like memory cells was performed via CD45RO/CCR7/CD25/CD127/CD95/CD27. V usage is TRBV19 and J usage is TRBJ2-7, with 11 positions matching TRBD1. The sample consisted of naive CD4+ T cells from blood. The TCR comes from a woman younger than 30 in good health. The CDR3 region is CAGDRGIYEQYF. The CDR3 DNA reads TGTGCCGGGGACAGGGGGATCTACGAGCAGTACTTC. Using reference TRBV19 and TRBJ2-7 for the parts outside the CDR3, the full variable domain is DGGITQSPKYLFRKEGQNVTLSCEQNLNHDAMYWYRQDPGQGLRLIYYSQIVNDFQKGDIAEGYSVSREKKESFPLTVTSAQKNPTAFYLCAGDRGIYEQYFGPGTRLTVT.